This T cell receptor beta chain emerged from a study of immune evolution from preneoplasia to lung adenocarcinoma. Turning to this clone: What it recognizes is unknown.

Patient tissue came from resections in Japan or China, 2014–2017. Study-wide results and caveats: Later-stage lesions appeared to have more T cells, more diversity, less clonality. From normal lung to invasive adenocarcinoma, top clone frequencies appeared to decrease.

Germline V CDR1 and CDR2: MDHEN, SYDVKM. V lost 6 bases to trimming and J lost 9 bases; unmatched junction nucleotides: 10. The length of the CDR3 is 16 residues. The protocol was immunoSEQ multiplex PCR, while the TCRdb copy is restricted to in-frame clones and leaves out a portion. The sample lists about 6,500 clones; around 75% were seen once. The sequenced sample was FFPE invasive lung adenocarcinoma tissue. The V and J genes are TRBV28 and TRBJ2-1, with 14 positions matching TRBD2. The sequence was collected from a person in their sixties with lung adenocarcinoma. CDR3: CASRPGTSGSRPEQFF. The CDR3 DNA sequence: TGTGCCAGCAGGCCCGGGACTAGCGGGAGCCGCCCTGAGCAGTTCTTC.